The source of this T cell receptor (beta chain) is a study of OX40 agonist ivuxolimab in advanced cancers. The study in broad terms: Ivuxolimab was an agonistic, fully human IgG2 monoclonal antibody directed against OX40 (CD134), a costimulatory receptor. Intravenous ivuxolimab was administered to patients every 2 weeks at six dose levels: 0.01, 0.1, 0.3, 1.5, 3 and 10 mg/kg. Of the 50 to 55 dose-escalation patients, hepatocellular carcinoma was present in approximately 20, melanoma in approximately 15, renal cell carcinoma in 9 and head and neck cancer in 9. A male proportion of 82.7% and a mean age of approximately 61 years, ranging from 23 to 79, were recorded for the dose-escalation cohort. Patients were allowed to have had prior anti-PD-1, anti-PD-L1 or anti-CTLA-4 therapy, and more than 35% of the dose-escalation patients had been treated with checkpoint inhibitors. Partial responses were achieved by three dose-escalation patients, of whom one had hepatocellular carcinoma and two had cutaneous melanoma. Peripheral TCRbeta sequencing was intended to test whether TCR sequence diversity was altered and clonal T-cell expansion was caused by ivuxolimab. The paper describes the monotherapy dose-escalation part (N of about 57 patients) of the phase I trial of ivuxolimab.

CDR1 and CDR2 are drawn from the germline V gene: LGHNA, YSLEER. The CDR3 measures 15 amino acids from cysteine to phenylalanine. Only the CDR3 DNA stays, 45 bases, in frame from base 1. At the junction V is shortened by 1 base and J by 3 bases; bases outside the gene matches: 5. The trial excluded patients who had a history of autoimmune disease or who were on systemic immunosuppression. Peripheral blood for TCR sequencing was collected from all dose cohorts at baseline, on cycle 4 day 1, and on cycle 7 day 1. Samples were obtained from an open-label, multicenter, first-in-human phase I dose-escalation trial of ivuxolimab. Adults with locally advanced or metastatic melanoma, renal cell, hepatocellular, or head and neck squamous cell carcinoma were enrolled in the trial. Before TCR sequencing, CD4+ T cells and CD8+ T cells were sorted from peripheral blood as separate populations. Overall results and qualifications from the work: In the 0.1-3.0 mg/kg groups, partial responders had among the lowest normalized peripheral clonal expansion, particularly in CD8+ T cells. The antigen specificity of the clonally expanded peripheral T cells was not determined. At doses of 0.1 to 3.0 mg/kg, clonal expansion of both CD4+ and CD8+ T cells in blood was seen between baseline and week 6. Low levels of normalized T-cell clonal expansion were also seen in some patients who did not respond. After ivuxolimab, expanded clones were on average more numerous among CD8+ T cells than among CD4+ T cells.

This clone was recorded a few times. It lacks a known antigen. The input lacks base qualities; no much larger clone sits a single base away. For sequencing of the TCRbeta CDR3 region, genomic DNA was extracted from the sorted cells. The immunoSEQ Assay was used for sequencing of TCRbeta CDR3 regions. TCRdb carries this immuneACCESS record with in-frame sequences only. Its versions omit some clonotypes, under half of them owing to an unresolved V gene in the studies checked, with the rest unexplained. Counted in this sample were over 100,000 clones; over 75% of them appeared once. The ten largest clones take up around 0.55% of the sample.

The chain is encoded by TRBV4-3 joined to TRBJ2-7; 8 of the junction bases match TRBD1. The receptor comes from an adult with an advanced solid tumor such as melanoma, head and neck, liver or kidney cancer. Material: CD4+ or CD8+ T cells sorted from blood, obtained in a trial of the OX40 agonist ivuxolimab. The CDR3 protein is CASSQAQGAIYEQYF. The nucleotide sequence reads TGCGCCAGCAGCCAAGCTCAGGGGGCGATCTACGAGCAGTACTTC.